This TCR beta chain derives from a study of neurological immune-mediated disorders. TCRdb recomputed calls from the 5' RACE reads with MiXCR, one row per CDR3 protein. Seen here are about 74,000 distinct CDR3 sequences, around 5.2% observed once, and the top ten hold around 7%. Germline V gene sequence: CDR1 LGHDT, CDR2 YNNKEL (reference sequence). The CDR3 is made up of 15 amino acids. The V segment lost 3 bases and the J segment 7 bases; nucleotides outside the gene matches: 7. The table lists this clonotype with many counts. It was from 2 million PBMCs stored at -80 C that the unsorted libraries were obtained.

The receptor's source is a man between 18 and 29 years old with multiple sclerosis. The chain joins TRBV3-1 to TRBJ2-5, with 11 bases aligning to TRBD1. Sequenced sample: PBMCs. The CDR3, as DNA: TGTGCCAGCAGCCAGAGGACAGGGGGCTGGGGGACCCAGTACTTC. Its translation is CASSQRTGGWGTQYF.